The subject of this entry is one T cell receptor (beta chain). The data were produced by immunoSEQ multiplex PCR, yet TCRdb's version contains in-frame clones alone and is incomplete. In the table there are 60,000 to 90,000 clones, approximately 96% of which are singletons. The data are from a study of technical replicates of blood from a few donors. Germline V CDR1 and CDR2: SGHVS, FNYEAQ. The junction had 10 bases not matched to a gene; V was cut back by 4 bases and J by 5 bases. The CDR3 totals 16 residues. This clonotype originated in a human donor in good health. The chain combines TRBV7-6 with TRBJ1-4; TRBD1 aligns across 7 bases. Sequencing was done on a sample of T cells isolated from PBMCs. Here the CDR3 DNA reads TGTGCCAGCAGCTCCCTTTACAGGGGTCAAAATGAAAAACTGTTTTTT. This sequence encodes CASSSLYRGQNEKLFF.